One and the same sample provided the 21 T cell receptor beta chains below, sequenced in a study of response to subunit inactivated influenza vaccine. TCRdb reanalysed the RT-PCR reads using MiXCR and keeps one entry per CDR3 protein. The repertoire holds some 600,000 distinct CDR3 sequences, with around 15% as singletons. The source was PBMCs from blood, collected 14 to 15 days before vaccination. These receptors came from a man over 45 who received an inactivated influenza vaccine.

DNA for the CDR3: TGTGCCAGCAGCTATCGATGGACTGATCTAAGAACCTACGAGCAGTACTTC. Amino acid sequence: CASSYRWTDLRTYEQYF. V and J are TRBV7-8 and TRBJ2-7, with a tentative D call TRBD2 (5 bases). This CDR3 contains 17 residues. V was trimmed by 4 bases and J by 2 bases, leaving 21 bases between them. Germline CDR1 SGHVS, CDR2 FQNEAQ.

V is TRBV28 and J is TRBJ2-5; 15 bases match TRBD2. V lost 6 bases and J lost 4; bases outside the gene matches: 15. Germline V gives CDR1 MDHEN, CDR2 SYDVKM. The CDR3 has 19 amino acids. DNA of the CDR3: TGTGCCAGCAGCCAAATAGACCCCTCGGGACTAGCGGGAGGAGAGACCCAGTACTTC. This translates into CASSQIDPSGLAGGETQYF.

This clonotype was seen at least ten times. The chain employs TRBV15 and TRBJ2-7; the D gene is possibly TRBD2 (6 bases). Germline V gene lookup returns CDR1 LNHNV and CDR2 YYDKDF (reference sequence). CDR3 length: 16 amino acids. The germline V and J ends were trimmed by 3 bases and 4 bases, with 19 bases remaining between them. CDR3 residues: CATSRYGGSGAYEQYF. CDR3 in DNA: TGTGCCACCAGCAGGTACGGAGGGAGCGGAGCTTACGAGCAGTACTTC.

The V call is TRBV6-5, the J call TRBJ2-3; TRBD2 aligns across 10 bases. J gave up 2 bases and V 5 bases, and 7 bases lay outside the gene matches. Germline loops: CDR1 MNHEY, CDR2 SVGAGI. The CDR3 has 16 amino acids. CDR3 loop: CASSQLGTSVTDTQYF. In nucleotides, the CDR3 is TGTGCCAGCAGTCAACTCGGGACTAGCGTCACAGATACGCAGTATTTT.

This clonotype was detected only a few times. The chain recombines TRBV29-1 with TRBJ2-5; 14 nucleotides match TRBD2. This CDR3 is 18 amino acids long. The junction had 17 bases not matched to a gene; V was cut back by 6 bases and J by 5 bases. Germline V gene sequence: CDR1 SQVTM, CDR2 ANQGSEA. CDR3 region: CSVGRRLAGGPSRETQYF. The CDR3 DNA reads TGCAGCGTGGGGAGAAGACTAGCGGGAGGGCCCTCGAGGGAGACCCAGTACTTC.

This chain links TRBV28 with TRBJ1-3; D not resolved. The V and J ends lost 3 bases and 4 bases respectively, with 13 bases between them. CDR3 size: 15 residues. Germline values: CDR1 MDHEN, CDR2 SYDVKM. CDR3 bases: TGTGCCAGCAGTTTCGCTAGGACGGTCGGAAACACCATATATTTT. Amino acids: CASSFARTVGNTIYF. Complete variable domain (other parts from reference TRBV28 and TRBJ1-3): DVKVTQSSRYLVKRTGEKVFLECVQDMDHENMFWYRQDPGLGLRLIYFSYDVKMKEKGDIPEGYSVSREKKERFSLILESASTNQTSMYLCASSFARTVGNTIYFGEGSWLTVV.

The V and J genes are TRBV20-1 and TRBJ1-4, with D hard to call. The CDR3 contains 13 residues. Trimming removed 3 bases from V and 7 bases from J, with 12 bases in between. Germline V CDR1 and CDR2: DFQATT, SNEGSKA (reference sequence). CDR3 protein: CSASSVSGEKLFF. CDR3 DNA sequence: TGCAGTGCTAGTTCTGTGAGTGGTGAAAAACTGTTTTTT.

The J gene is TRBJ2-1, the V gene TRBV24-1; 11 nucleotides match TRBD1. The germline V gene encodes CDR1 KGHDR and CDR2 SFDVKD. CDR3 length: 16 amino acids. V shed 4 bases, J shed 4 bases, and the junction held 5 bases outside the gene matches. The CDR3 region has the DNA TGTGCCACCAGTGACATAGGGACAGGGGGTTACAATGAGCAGTTCTTC. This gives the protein CATSDIGTGGYNEQFF.

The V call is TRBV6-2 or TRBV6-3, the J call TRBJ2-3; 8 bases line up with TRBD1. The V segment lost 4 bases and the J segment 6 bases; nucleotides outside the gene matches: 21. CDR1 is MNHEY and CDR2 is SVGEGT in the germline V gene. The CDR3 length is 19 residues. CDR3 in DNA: TGTGCCAGCAGTTCCCTGAATCTTCTGACAGGGGTGGAAGCCGATACGCAGTATTTT. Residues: CASSSLNLLTGVEADTQYF.

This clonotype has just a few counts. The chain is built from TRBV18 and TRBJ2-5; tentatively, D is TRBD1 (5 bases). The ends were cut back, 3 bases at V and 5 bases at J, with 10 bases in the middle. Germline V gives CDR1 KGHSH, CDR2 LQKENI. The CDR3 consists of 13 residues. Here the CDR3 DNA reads TGTGCCAGCTCACCTGGACACTTGGAGACCCAGTACTTC. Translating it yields CASSPGHLETQYF. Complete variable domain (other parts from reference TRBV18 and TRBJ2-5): NAGVMQNPRHLVRRRGQEARLRCSPMKGHSHVYWYRQLPEEGLKFMVYLQKENIIDESGMPKERFSAEFPKEGPSILRIQQVVRGDSAAYFCASSPGHLETQYFGPGTRLLVL.

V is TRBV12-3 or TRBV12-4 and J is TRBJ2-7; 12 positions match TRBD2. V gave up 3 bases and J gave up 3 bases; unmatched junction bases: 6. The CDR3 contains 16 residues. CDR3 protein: CASSFPPLAGGYEQYF. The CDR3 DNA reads TGTGCCAGCAGTTTCCCCCCACTAGCGGGAGGCTACGAGCAGTACTTC.

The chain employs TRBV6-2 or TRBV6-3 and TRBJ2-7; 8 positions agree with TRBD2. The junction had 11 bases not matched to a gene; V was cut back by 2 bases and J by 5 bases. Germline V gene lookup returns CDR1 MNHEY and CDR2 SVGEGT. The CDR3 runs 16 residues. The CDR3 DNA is TGTGCCAGCAGTTACGGGGTCGCGGGAGGCCGGAACGAGCAGTACTTC. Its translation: CASSYGVAGGRNEQYF.

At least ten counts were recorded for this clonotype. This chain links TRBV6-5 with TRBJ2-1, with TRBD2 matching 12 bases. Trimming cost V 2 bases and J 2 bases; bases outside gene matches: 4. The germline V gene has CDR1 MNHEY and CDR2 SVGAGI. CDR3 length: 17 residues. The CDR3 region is CASSYGSSGGAYNEQFF. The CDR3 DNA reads TGTGCCAGCAGTTACGGGTCTAGCGGGGGGGCCTACAATGAGCAGTTCTTC.

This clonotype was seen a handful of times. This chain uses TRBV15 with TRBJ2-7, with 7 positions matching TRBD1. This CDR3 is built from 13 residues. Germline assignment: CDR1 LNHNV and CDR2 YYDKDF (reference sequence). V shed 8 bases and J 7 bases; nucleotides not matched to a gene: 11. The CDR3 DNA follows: TGTGCCACCGCTGGACAGGTAGGATGGGAGCAGTACTTC. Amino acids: CATAGQVGWEQYF.

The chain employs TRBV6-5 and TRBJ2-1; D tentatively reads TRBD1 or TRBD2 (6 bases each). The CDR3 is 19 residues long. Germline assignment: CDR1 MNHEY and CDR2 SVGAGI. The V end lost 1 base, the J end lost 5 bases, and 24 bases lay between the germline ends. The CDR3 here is CASSYWASDLQGKNNEQFF. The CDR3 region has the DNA TGTGCCAGCAGTTACTGGGCTAGCGACCTACAGGGCAAAAACAATGAGCAGTTCTTC.

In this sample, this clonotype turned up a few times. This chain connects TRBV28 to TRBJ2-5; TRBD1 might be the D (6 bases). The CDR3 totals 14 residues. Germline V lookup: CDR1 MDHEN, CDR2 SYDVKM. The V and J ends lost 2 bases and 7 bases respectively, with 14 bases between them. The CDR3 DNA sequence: TGTGCCAGCAGTTTAACCGGGACAACCGGGACCCAGTACTTC. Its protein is CASSLTGTTGTQYF.

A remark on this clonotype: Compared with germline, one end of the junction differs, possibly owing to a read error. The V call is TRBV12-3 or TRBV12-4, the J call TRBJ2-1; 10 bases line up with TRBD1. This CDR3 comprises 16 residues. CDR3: CAGSGTGTGAYNEQFF. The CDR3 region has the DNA TGTGCCGGCAGTGGTACCGGGACAGGGGCCTACAATGAGCAGTTCTTC.

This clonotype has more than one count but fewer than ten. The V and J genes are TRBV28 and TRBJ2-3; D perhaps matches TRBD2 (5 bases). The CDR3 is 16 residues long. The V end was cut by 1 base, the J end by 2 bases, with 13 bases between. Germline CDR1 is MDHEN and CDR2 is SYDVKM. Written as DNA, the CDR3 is TGTGCCAGCAGTTTATCCGGGGTAGGGTCCACAGATACGCAGTATTTT. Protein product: CASSLSGVGSTDTQYF.

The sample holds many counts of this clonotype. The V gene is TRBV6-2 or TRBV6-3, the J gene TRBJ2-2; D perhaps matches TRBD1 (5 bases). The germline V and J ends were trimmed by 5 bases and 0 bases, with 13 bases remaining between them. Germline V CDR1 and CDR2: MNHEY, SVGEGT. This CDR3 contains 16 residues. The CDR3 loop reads CASSKRQLSNTGELFF. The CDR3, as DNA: TGTGCCAGCAGTAAAAGACAGTTATCGAACACCGGGGAGCTGTTTTTT.

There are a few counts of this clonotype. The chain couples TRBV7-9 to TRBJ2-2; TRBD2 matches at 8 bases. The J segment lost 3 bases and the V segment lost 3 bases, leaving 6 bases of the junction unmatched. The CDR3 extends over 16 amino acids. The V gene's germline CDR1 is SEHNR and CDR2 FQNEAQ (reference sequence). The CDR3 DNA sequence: TGTGCCAGCAGCTTTGGCGCTAGCGGGTACACCGGGGAGCTGTTTTTT. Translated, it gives CASSFGASGYTGELFF.

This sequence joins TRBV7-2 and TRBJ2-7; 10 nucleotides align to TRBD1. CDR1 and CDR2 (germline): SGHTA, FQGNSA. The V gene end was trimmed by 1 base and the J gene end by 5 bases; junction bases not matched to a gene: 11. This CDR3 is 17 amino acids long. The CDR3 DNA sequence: TGTGCCAGCAGCTTAGGCCCTCTAACCGGGACAGGGGACGAGCAGTACTTC. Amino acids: CASSLGPLTGTGDEQYF. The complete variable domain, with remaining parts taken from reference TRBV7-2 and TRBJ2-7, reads GAGVSQSPSNKVTEKGKDVELRCDPISGHTALYWYRQSLGQGLEFLIYFQGNSAPDKSGLPSDRFSAERTGGSVSTLTIQRTQQEDSAVYLCASSLGPLTGTGDEQYFGPGTRLTVT.